This TCR beta chain was obtained from a study of blood T cells in healthy people across ages. This clonotype showed up many times. With a J-beta primer mix and a sample-barcoded 5' primer, a second PCR ran about 7 to 12 cycles. TCRdb re-called the 5' RACE reads through MiXCR, storing one row per CDR3 protein. The sample comprises about 1 million distinct CDR3 sequences, less than 50% of which are singletons, and over 15% rests with the top ten. Germline V gives CDR1 MNHEY, CDR2 SMNVEV (reference sequence). This CDR3 is built from 13 residues. V was clipped by 6 bases and J by 10 bases; unmatched bases: 5.

The chain employs TRBV27 and TRBJ2-1; TRBD2 matches 11 bases. The receptor's source is a woman aged 55-69 years in good health. The source material was blood. As DNA, the CDR3 is TGTGCCAGCAGGACTAGCGGGGCCCTCGAGCAGTTCTTC. Translated, it gives CASRTSGALEQFF.